One sample yielded the 31 T cell receptor beta chains listed below, sequenced in a study of blood T cell repertoires in COVID-19. The protocol was immunoSEQ multiplex PCR, while the TCRdb copy is restricted to in-frame clones and leaves out a portion. The sample has about 200,000 clones; 85% to 90% are singletons. The sample was peripheral blood. These receptors originate from a man aged 18 to 29 with active or convalescent COVID-19.

The chain carries TRBV30 and TRBJ2-7; possibly TRBD1 for D (5 bases). Germline-derived CDR1 and CDR2 are GTSNPN and SVGIG (reference sequence). The length of the CDR3 is 15 residues. V gave up 0 bases and J gave up 1 base, with 13 bases separating them. CDR3 protein: CAWSVRMGHSYEQYF. CDR3 nucleotides: TGTGCCTGGAGTGTACGAATGGGGCATTCCTACGAGCAGTACTTC.

V usage is TRBV28 and J usage is TRBJ1-3; D might be TRBD1 (6 bases). CDR3 length: 16 residues. V was shortened by 6 bases and J by 0 bases, with 15 bases between the two germline ends. Germline V CDR1 and CDR2: MDHEN, SYDVKM. Here the CDR3 reads CASRRPRGISGNTIYF. The CDR3 coding sequence is TGTGCCAGCAGGCGGCCCAGGGGAATCTCTGGAAACACCATATATTTT. The variable domain in full, completed from reference TRBV28 and TRBJ1-3, reads DVKVTQSSRYLVKRTGEKVFLECVQDMDHENMFWYRQDPGLGLRLIYFSYDVKMKEKGDIPEGYSVSREKKERFSLILESASTNQTSMYLCASRRPRGISGNTIYFGEGSWLTVV.

V gene TRBV5-6 combines with J gene TRBJ1-6; no reliable D call. The germline V and J ends were trimmed by 4 bases and 10 bases, with 21 bases remaining between them. This CDR3 region has 16 residues. Germline CDR1 reads SGHDT; CDR2 reads YYEEEE. The CDR3 coding sequence is TGTGCCAGCAGCCGATGGAGGGCTCGTATTGGATCACCCCTCCACTTT. Amino acid sequence: CASSRWRARIGSPLHF.

This clone was picked up a small number of times. This chain connects TRBV10-2 to TRBJ1-1; D not certain. Germline values: CDR1 WSHSY, CDR2 SAAADI. This CDR3 is built from 13 residues. The V end was cut by 0 bases, the J end by 10 bases, with 12 bases between. CDR3 protein: CASSESRGLGAFF. CDR3 in DNA: TGCGCCAGCAGTGAGTCTCGAGGGCTCGGAGCTTTCTTT.

The chain carries TRBV28 and TRBJ1-4; D is undetermined. This CDR3 contains 15 residues. Germline CDR1 is MDHEN and CDR2 is SYDVKM. Trimming left V 2 bases short and J 3 bases short, with 10 bases between. The DNA of the CDR3 is TGTGCCAGCAGTTTAATGGTTCTAGCTAATGAAAAACTGTTTTTT. It codes for CASSLMVLANEKLFF.

V gene TRBV7-2 combines with J gene TRBJ2-7; TRBD2 is a possible D gene (5 bases). Germline V gene data show CDR1 as SGHTA and CDR2 as FQGNSA. V dropped 1 base and J dropped 3 bases, with 13 bases sitting between them. The CDR3 loop spans 15 amino acids. CDR3 amino acids: CASSLDRTVHYEQYF. The DNA of the CDR3 is TGTGCCAGCAGCTTAGATCGGACTGTTCACTACGAGCAGTACTTC.

CDR3 in amino acids: CASSYTTGTQETQYF. The CDR3 region has the DNA TGTGCCAGCAGCTACACGACAGGAACTCAAGAGACCCAGTACTTC. The chain couples TRBV7-9 to TRBJ2-5, with D perhaps matching TRBD1 (6 bases). Trimming took off 4 bases at V and 2 bases at J, with 14 bases between the two ends. Germline CDR1 SEHNR, CDR2 FQNEAQ (reference sequence). CDR3 length: 15 amino acids.

The chain links TRBV19 to TRBJ2-1, with D possibly TRBD2 on 5 matching bases. V was cut by 6 bases and J by 4 bases, with 16 bases left in between. This CDR3 has 15 residues. Germline V gives CDR1 LNHDA, CDR2 SQIVND (reference sequence). CDR3 bases: TGTGCCAGTAGCCCAGCCGGAGGCGCATACAATGAGCAGTTCTTC. This sequence encodes CASSPAGGAYNEQFF.

The chain uses TRBV5-6 and TRBJ2-7, with 7 nucleotides matching TRBD1. The CDR3 extends over 13 amino acids. Trimming cost V 10 bases and J 5 bases; bases outside gene matches: 12. CDR1 and CDR2 from the germline V gene are SGHDT and YYEEEE. The CDR3 DNA is TGTGCCTGCCGTCTTTTCGGACAGGACGAGCAGTACTTC. This encodes CACRLFGQDEQYF.

The V and J genes are TRBV7-9 and TRBJ2-4, with D possibly matching TRBD1 (5 bases). The CDR3 consists of 15 residues. The germline CDR1 and CDR2 sequences are SEHNR and FQNEAQ (reference sequence). Trimming cost V 2 bases and J 7 bases, with 15 bases left between them. CDR3 coding DNA: TGTGCCAGCAGCTTAAATGACAGAATCTATAACATTCAGTACTTC. Amino acids: CASSLNDRIYNIQYF. The full variable domain, its missing parts supplied by reference TRBV7-9 and TRBJ2-4, is DTGVSQNPRHKITKRGQNVTFRCDPISEHNRLYWYRQTLGQGPEFLTYFQNEAQLEKSRLLSDRFSAERPKGSFSTLEIQRTEQGDSAMYLCASSLNDRIYNIQYFGAGTRLSVL.

A single count supports this clone. This chain joins TRBV28 and TRBJ1-6; tentative D call: TRBD1 (5 bases). The CDR3 is 12 amino acids. V dropped 8 bases and J dropped 7 bases, with 9 bases sitting between them. Germline V gene data show CDR1 as MDHEN and CDR2 as SYDVKM. CDR3 sequence: CASVSGNSPLHF. The CDR3 DNA reads TGTGCCAGCGTCTCAGGGAATTCACCCCTCCACTTT.

The V gene is TRBV19, the J gene TRBJ1-1; D might be TRBD1 (5 bases). Trimming pared 8 bases from V and 10 bases from J, leaving 20 bases between. CDR1 and CDR2 from the germline V gene are LNHDA and SQIVND (reference sequence). CDR3 length equals 13 residues. The DNA of the CDR3 is TGTGCCAGTGGAAGGCCGGGATGGGGGGTAGCTTTCTTT. Translated: CASGRPGWGVAFF.

This chain connects TRBV28 to TRBJ2-4, with 7 bases fitting TRBD1. CDR1 is MDHEN and CDR2 is SYDVKM in the germline V gene. The trim removed 8 bases at V and 0 bases at J, leaving 13 bases unmatched. CDR3 length: 17 residues. The CDR3 protein is CASLEAGGPLAKNIQYF. CDR3 DNA: TGTGCCAGCCTCGAGGCAGGGGGTCCCCTAGCCAAAAACATTCAGTACTTC.

This clone was counted a single time. This chain links TRBV5-4 with TRBJ1-2; 8 bases line up with TRBD1. Trimming cost V 0 bases and J 4 bases; bases outside gene matches: 8. The germline CDR1 and CDR2 sequences are SGHNT and YYREEE (reference sequence). The CDR3 consists of 16 residues. The CDR3 here is CASSLAQGQGGYGYTF. Written as DNA, the CDR3 is TGTGCCAGCAGCTTGGCGCAAGGACAGGGAGGCTATGGCTACACCTTC.

The chain couples TRBV28 to TRBJ2-7; D is possibly TRBD2 (6 bases). Trimming took 7 bases from V and 2 from J, leaving 15 bases between them. There are 14 residues in the CDR3. Per the germline V gene, CDR1 is MDHEN and CDR2 is SYDVKM. The CDR3 loop reads CASTTSRRAYEQYF. The CDR3 DNA sequence: TGTGCCAGCACTACTAGCCGGCGGGCCTACGAGCAGTACTTC. Using reference TRBV28 and TRBJ2-7 for the parts outside the CDR3, the full variable domain is DVKVTQSSRYLVKRTGEKVFLECVQDMDHENMFWYRQDPGLGLRLIYFSYDVKMKEKGDIPEGYSVSREKKERFSLILESASTNQTSMYLCASTTSRRAYEQYFGPGTRLTVT.

This clone showed up just once. The chain carries TRBV11-2 and TRBJ2-3; TRBD1 aligns across 7 bases. CDR1 is SGHAT and CDR2 is FQNNGV in the germline V gene. Trimming removed 3 bases from V and 4 bases from J; junction bases left unmatched: 7. This CDR3 is built from 15 residues. The CDR3 coding sequence is TGTGCCAGCAGCTTGACAGGGATCGACGCAGATACGCAGTATTTT. Its protein is CASSLTGIDADTQYF.

This rearrangement joins TRBV29-1 to TRBJ2-1, with 9 bases aligning to TRBD1. The CDR3 totals 15 residues. J lost 6 bases, V lost 4 bases, and 10 bases had no gene match. CDR1 and CDR2 (germline): SQVTM, ANQGSEA. The CDR3 sequence is CSVAPGTGSSNEQFF. CDR3 DNA: TGCAGCGTTGCTCCAGGGACAGGGTCTAGCAATGAGCAGTTCTTC.

This rearrangement joins TRBV5-4 to TRBJ2-1; 8 nucleotides agree with TRBD1. Germline V gene sequence: CDR1 SGHNT, CDR2 YYREEE (reference sequence). The CDR3 contains 13 residues. V shed 4 bases, J shed 9 bases, and the junction held 6 bases outside the gene matches. The CDR3 DNA reads TGTGCCAGCAGCGGACAGGGTCTGATTGAGCAGTTCTTC. Translating it yields CASSGQGLIEQFF.

The J gene is TRBJ2-7, the V gene TRBV28, with 11 nucleotides matching TRBD1. CDR1 is MDHEN, CDR2 SYDVKM, per germline. This CDR3 is built from 15 residues. The V gene end was trimmed by 6 bases and the J gene end by 6 bases; junction bases not matched to a gene: 10. In DNA form, the CDR3 reads TGTGCCAGCAGGGGACGGACAGGGGGCTTTGGCGAGCAGTACTTC. This encodes CASRGRTGGFGEQYF.

The rearrangement links TRBV30 to TRBJ2-7, with D maybe TRBD2 (5 bases). V lost 5 bases and J 2 bases, leaving 13 bases between the germline ends. CDR1 is GTSNPN, CDR2 SVGIG, per germline (reference sequence). There are 13 residues in the CDR3. This CDR3 reads CAWAGGRPYEQYF. CDR3 nucleotide sequence: TGTGCCTGGGCAGGAGGTCGTCCCTACGAGCAGTACTTC.

This clone has a single count. The chain joins TRBV28 to TRBJ1-4; D is perhaps TRBD1 (6 bases). The V end was cut by 5 bases, the J end by 5 bases, with 15 bases between. The CDR3 is 15 amino acids. Looked up from germline, CDR1 is MDHEN and CDR2 is SYDVKM. DNA for the CDR3: TGTGCCAGCAGTCCCCCGACAGGCGGAAATGAAAAACTGTTTTTT. Translation gives CASSPPTGGNEKLFF.

V and J are TRBV7-2 and TRBJ1-1, with D perhaps matching TRBD1 (6 bases). Trimming took off 0 bases at V and 4 bases at J, with 12 bases between the two ends. The CDR3 has 15 amino acids. Germline-derived CDR1 and CDR2 are SGHTA and FQGNSA. CDR3 residues: CASSLAQGGGTEAFF. The CDR3 DNA reads TGTGCCAGCAGCTTAGCACAGGGCGGGGGCACTGAAGCTTTCTTT.

The V call is TRBV28, the J call TRBJ1-1; the match to TRBD1 covers 7 bases. This CDR3 has 12 residues. With V trimmed by 3 bases and J by 9 bases, 4 bases remained unmatched. CDR1 MDHEN and CDR2 SYDVKM come from the germline V gene. CDR3 in amino acids: CASSLEGAQAFF. The DNA for the CDR3 is TGTGCCAGCAGTTTGGAGGGGGCCCAAGCTTTCTTT.

The chain carries TRBV11-2 and TRBJ1-2, with no clear D. The CDR3 extends over 16 amino acids. Trimming pared 0 bases from V and 8 bases from J, leaving 19 bases between. The germline V gene encodes CDR1 SGHAT and CDR2 FQNNGV. The CDR3 protein is CASSLEFPPSPRGYTF. Here the CDR3 DNA reads TGTGCCAGCAGCTTAGAATTCCCCCCGTCCCCGCGGGGCTACACCTTC. The full variable domain, with the rest looked up from reference TRBV11-2 and TRBJ1-2, is EAGVAQSPRYKIIEKRQSVAFWCNPISGHATLYWYQQILGQGPKLLIQFQNNGVVDDSQLPKDRFSAERLKGVDSTLKIQPAKLEDSAVYLCASSLEFPPSPRGYTFGSGTRLTVV.

The chain couples TRBV4-1 to TRBJ2-3; 12 bases line up with TRBD1. The CDR3 totals 18 residues. V lost 3 bases and J lost 6; bases outside the gene matches: 13. CDR1 MGHRA and CDR2 YSYEKL come from the germline V gene. DNA of the CDR3: TGCGCCAGCAGCCAGGGACTCTCTTCGGGACAGGGGGCCGATACGCAGTATTTT. Encoded protein: CASSQGLSSGQGADTQYF.

The V and J genes are TRBV6-2 or TRBV6-3 and TRBJ2-7; possibly TRBD1 for D (5 bases). Germline CDR1 is MNHEY and CDR2 is SVGEGT. V lost 6 bases and J 6 bases, leaving 18 bases between the germline ends. The CDR3 extends over 14 amino acids. Here the CDR3 DNA reads TGTGCCAGCAGCCACGATTCCAGGGCGGTCGAGCAGTACTTC. Residues: CASSHDSRAVEQYF.

The chain couples TRBV20-1 to TRBJ1-6; D gene unclear. V was trimmed by 3 bases and J by 11 bases, leaving 5 bases between them. Germline V gene data show CDR1 as DFQATT and CDR2 as SNEGSKA (reference sequence). The CDR3 totals 10 residues. This CDR3 is CSARGAPLHF. The CDR3 coding sequence is TGCAGTGCTAGGGGAGCACCCCTCCACTTT.

The rearrangement links TRBV7-2 to TRBJ2-7; 7 bases align to TRBD1. Germline CDR1 SGHTA, CDR2 FQGNSA. The ends lost 5 bases at V and 2 bases at J; junction bases unmatched: 6. This CDR3 is built from 14 residues. As DNA, the CDR3 is TGTGCCAGCAGCCTCACTACAGGGGCCTACGAGCAGTACTTC. Encoded protein: CASSLTTGAYEQYF. Complete variable domain (other parts from reference TRBV7-2 and TRBJ2-7): GAGVSQSPSNKVTEKGKDVELRCDPISGHTALYWYRQSLGQGLEFLIYFQGNSAPDKSGLPSDRFSAERTGGSVSTLTIQRTQQEDSAVYLCASSLTTGAYEQYFGPGTRLTVT.

V and J are TRBV5-1 and TRBJ2-7; TRBD2 is a possible D gene (6 bases). V was trimmed by 3 bases and J by 5 bases, leaving 21 bases between them. CDR1 and CDR2 from the germline V gene are SGHRS and YFSETQ. CDR3 length: 16 residues. CDR3 loop: CASSSPGGIEINEQYF. In DNA form, the CDR3 reads TGCGCCAGCAGCTCCCCTGGCGGGATCGAGATTAACGAGCAGTACTTC.

The rearrangement joins TRBV4-1 to TRBJ2-2; 7 nucleotides line up with TRBD1. There are 15 residues in the CDR3. The trim removed 4 bases at V and 7 bases at J, leaving 9 bases unmatched. Germline loops: CDR1 MGHRA, CDR2 YSYEKL. The CDR3 region has the DNA TGCGCCAGCAGCCCGATCGGACAGGTCGGCGGGGAGCTGTTTTTT. It is translated as CASSPIGQVGGELFF.

J is TRBJ1-5 and V is TRBV6-2 or TRBV6-3; 9 bases agree with TRBD1. The CDR3 sequence is 18 residues long. V lost 6 bases and J lost 0; bases outside the gene matches: 12. Germline CDR1 reads MNHEY; CDR2 reads SVGEGT. The CDR3 nucleotides are TGTGCCAGCAGCACTCCCGAGGGGACAGGGCTTAGCAATCAGCCCCAGCATTTT. Encoded protein: CASSTPEGTGLSNQPQHF.